This entry is about one TCR beta chain. The CDR3 contains 14 residues. Trimming stripped 5 bases from V and 4 bases from J, with 14 bases between. Per germline, CDR1 LNHDA and CDR2 SQIVND (reference sequence). Time point here: baseline, week 1 (first vaccination visit). The treatment here: pre-vaccination baseline after standard-of-care therapy. New astrocytomas of WHO grade 3 or 4 that were IDH1-mutant and ATRX-lost were found in the donors. Sequenced by immunoSEQ multiplex PCR; TCRdb stores in-frame clones only, minus some. The sample has approximately 54,000 clones, approximately 80% seen once; the top ten hold around 18%. These data come from a study of a mutant IDH1 vaccine in newly diagnosed glioma. At the level of the study: Among treated patients, around 62% were male and approximately 40% female, and mean age was around 40 years. Earlier treatment was radiotherapy, temozolomide, or both, with most getting both.

The TCR comes from a young man with glioma. The chain employs TRBV19 and TRBJ1-1; D possibly corresponds to TRBD1 (5 bases). This material consisted of PBMCs, taken from a glioma patient treated with radiotherapy, temozolomide or both. CDR3 sequence: CASSWGGDGTEAFF. Written as DNA, the CDR3 is TGTGCCAGTAGTTGGGGGGGGGATGGCACTGAAGCTTTCTTT.